Presented here are 13 T cell receptor beta chains from one specimen sequenced in a study of T cell repertoires in cytomegalovirus infection. One entry per CDR3 protein, called by TCRdb with MiXCR from the reads. The table shows around 450,000 distinct CDR3 sequences, with roughly 12% occurring only once. Sequencing was performed on PBMCs. The receptors were gathered from a human donor in good health (CMV status not recorded). Some clones in this sample may be carry-over from other donors' samples.

This clonotype appeared many times. The chain has TRBV7-2 and TRBJ2-1; weak D call: TRBD2 (5 bases). In germline, CDR1 is SGHTA, CDR2 FQGNSA. This CDR3 is 14 amino acids long. V was shortened by 6 bases and J by 8 bases, with 17 bases between the two germline ends. In DNA form, the CDR3 reads TGTGCCAGCAGACGGACTGGAAGGGCGCATGAGCAGTTCTTC. This codes for CASRRTGRAHEQFF.

This clonotype was recorded at least ten times. The chain uses TRBV7-9 and TRBJ1-4, with D perhaps TRBD1 (6 bases). Deletions cut 5 bases from V and 8 bases from J, with 18 bases between. Germline CDR1 is SEHNR and CDR2 is FQNEAQ (reference sequence). The CDR3 is 15 residues long. DNA for the CDR3: TGTGCCAGCAGCGCCCTAACAGGGTCATACGAAAAACTGTTTTTT. Translated, it gives CASSALTGSYEKLFF.

The table lists this clonotype with many counts. The rearrangement uses TRBV7-2 and TRBJ2-1; TRBD1 might be the D (5 bases). The CDR3 sequence is 14 residues long. Germline-derived CDR1 and CDR2 are SGHTA and FQGNSA. Trimming pared 1 base from V and 8 bases from J, leaving 12 bases between. CDR3 DNA sequence: TGTGCCAGCAGCTTAGGTGGGGCGTTTGATGAGCAGTTCTTC. The encoded protein is CASSLGGAFDEQFF.

This clonotype was counted ten times or more. The chain uses TRBV6-5 and TRBJ1-5; a possible D gene is TRBD1 (5 bases). Per germline, CDR1 MNHEY and CDR2 SVGAGI. Trimming pared 5 bases from V and 7 bases from J, leaving 12 bases between. This CDR3 spans 13 amino acids. CDR3 amino acids: CASSRGGGQPQHF. The CDR3 DNA reads TGTGCCAGCAGTCGGGGGGGAGGGCAGCCCCAGCATTTT.

This clonotype occurred many times. This chain links TRBV5-6 with TRBJ1-5; D gene uncertain. The CDR3 spans 12 residues. V was trimmed by 0 bases and J by 6 bases, leaving 4 bases between them. CDR1 and CDR2 from the germline V gene are SGHDT and YYEEEE. This CDR3 is CASSLGFQPQHF. For the CDR3, the DNA is TGTGCCAGCAGCTTGGGTTTTCAGCCCCAGCATTTT.

The CDR3 DNA is TGCAGTGCGCTGGACGGGGGCCAGTGGGAGACCCAGTACTTC. Protein product: CSALDGGQWETQYF. The chain combines TRBV20-1 with TRBJ2-5, with D perhaps given as TRBD1 or TRBD2 (6 bases each). The CDR3 has 14 residues. The germline gives CDR1 DFQATT, CDR2 SNEGSKA (reference sequence). Trimming shortened V by 6 bases and J by 5 bases, and 19 bases separated the two germline ends.

This clonotype was seen once. The chain combines TRBV12-3 or TRBV12-4 with TRBJ2-3; D may be TRBD1 (5 bases). Trimming pared 3 bases from V and 4 bases from J, leaving 11 bases between. The CDR3 is 14 amino acids. The CDR3 DNA reads TGTGCCAGCAGTTTGGGGCGGAACGCAGATACGCAGTATTTT. Its protein is CASSLGRNADTQYF.

The chain carries TRBV20-1 and TRBJ2-1; TRBD2 matches 9 bases. After removal of 5 bases from V and 0 bases from J, the junction contained 2 bases not matched to a gene. The CDR3 has 14 amino acids. Germline values: CDR1 DFQATT, CDR2 SNEGSKA (reference sequence). The CDR3 coding sequence is TGCAGTGCTTGTAGCGGGAGCTCCTACAATGAGCAGTTCTTC. It codes for CSACSGSSYNEQFF.

This clonotype was detected ten times or more. The CDR3 sequence: CASSYDTGNYGYTF. In DNA form, the CDR3 reads TGTGCCAGCAGTTACGACACAGGAAACTATGGCTACACCTTC. The chain has TRBV6-2 or TRBV6-3 and TRBJ1-2; maybe TRBD1 (5 bases). V was pared by 2 bases and J by 2 bases, with 9 bases between. The CDR3 has 14 residues. Germline V CDR1 and CDR2: MNHEY, SVGEGT.

This clonotype was picked up many times. V is TRBV7-8 and J is TRBJ2-7; 7 bases align to TRBD2. V dropped 2 bases and J dropped 3; count of bases not matched to a gene: 13. Germline CDR1 is SGHVS and CDR2 is FQNEAQ. This CDR3 is built from 17 residues. The CDR3 here is CASSLPSGGTHIYEQYF. CDR3 nucleotide sequence: TGTGCCAGCAGCTTACCTTCGGGAGGTACCCACATCTACGAGCAGTACTTC.

This clonotype was detected many times. V is TRBV7-8 and J is TRBJ1-5; D gene ambiguous. Trimming removed 3 bases at V and 9 bases at J, with 9 bases between. CDR1 is SGHVS and CDR2 is FQNEAQ in the germline V gene. CDR3 length: 12 residues. The CDR3: CASSFSLSPQHF. The DNA of the CDR3 is TGTGCCAGCAGCTTCAGCCTATCGCCCCAGCATTTT.

In its sample, this clonotype was seen a few times. V is TRBV29-1 and J is TRBJ2-7; 8 nucleotides align to TRBD1. Germline lookup yields CDR1 SQVTM and CDR2 ANQGSEA. Losses at the gene ends were 4 bases for V and 2 bases for J; bases not matched to a gene: 10. CDR3 length equals 15 residues. CDR3 nucleotide sequence: TGCAGCGTTGCAGGGGGGACAGGACTTACCTACGAGCAGTACTTC. Protein sequence: CSVAGGTGLTYEQYF.

This clonotype has a handful of counts. The genes are TRBV28 and TRBJ1-1; D remains ambiguous. This CDR3 spans 12 amino acids. Trimming took off 6 bases at V and 2 bases at J, with 7 bases between the two ends. From germline, CDR1 is MDHEN and CDR2 SYDVKM. In DNA form, the CDR3 reads TGTGCCAGCAGGGGCCCCAACACTGAAGCTTTCTTT. Its protein is CASRGPNTEAFF.